The clone carrying this TCR beta chain has just a few counts. Its target is unknown. Universal primer sites and UMIs were introduced during 5'RACE template-switching synthesis of TCR cDNA. TCRdb passed the 5' RACE reads through MiXCR, listing each CDR3 protein once. The table lists more than 450,000 distinct CDR3 sequences, less than 25% of them singletons. This entry is derived from a study of T cells after yellow fever vaccination. The overall study: Libraries from low-cell-number fractions were prepared with the SMART-Seq v4 Ultra Low Input RNA kit.

Study-wide results and caveats: Clones that expanded after primary vaccination mostly reappeared after the booster (96% CD4, approximately 85% CD8). Compared with primary, the secondary response was weaker and peaked at day 5, not 15.

V was shortened by 4 bases and J by 6 bases, with 10 bases between the two germline ends. The CDR3 runs to 13 residues. CDR1 MGHDK and CDR2 SYGVNS come from the germline V gene. The TCR originated in a man younger than 30 who received the YFV17D yellow fever vaccine. The input for sequencing was PBMCs, taken about 20 days after the first yellow fever vaccination. J is TRBJ1-5 and V is TRBV25-1; possibly TRBD1 for D (6 bases). CDR3 protein: CASSGQGIQPQHF. CDR3 nucleotides: TGTGCCAGCAGTGGGCAGGGGATTCAGCCCCAGCATTTT.